This T cell receptor (beta chain) was sequenced for a study of STAT5B mutations in CD4+ large granular lymphocyte leukemia. The V and J ends lost 1 base and 4 bases, in that order; junction bases with no gene match: 3. The CDR3 is 13 residues long. Per germline, CDR1 GTSNPN and CDR2 SVGIG (reference sequence). Assay: immunoSEQ multiplex PCR; the TCRdb copy retains only in-frame clones and omits some. The sample records under 35,000 clones, approximately 80% being singletons. The source of this sequence is a human donor in good health. V usage is TRBV30 and J usage is TRBJ2-7; 8 bases match TRBD1. The sequenced sample was CD4+ T cells from blood buffy coats. CDR3 in amino acids: CAWSGQGTYEQYF. Here the CDR3 DNA reads TGTGCCTGGAGTGGACAGGGGACTTACGAGCAGTACTTC.